What follows is one T cell receptor (beta chain) and its context. The antigen is unknown. This record belongs to a study of T cell responses to AZD1222 COVID-19 vaccine. About the research overall: Doses given second, at about 4 or about 12 weeks, were pooled. Study-level points and caveats: It should be noted that donors were predominantly white British and more often female, and clonal diversity was possibly underestimated. Sampling captured repertoires only after the peak T cell response.

Using immunoSEQ multiplex PCR, the repertoire was profiled, and TCRdb retains in-frame clones only, with some absent. The data show 73,000 or so clones, with 80% to 90% seen just once and under 6.5% held by the top ten. CDR1 is SGDLS, CDR2 YYNGEE, per germline. Deletions cut 3 bases from V and 5 bases from J, with 9 bases between. The length of the CDR3 is 12 residues. The genes are TRBV9 and TRBJ2-7; D remains ambiguous. The sample consisted of peripheral blood, taken on day 0 of AZD1222 vaccination. The sequence was collected from an adult in good health. The chain's CDR3 is CASSGDQNEQYF. CDR3 DNA: TGTGCCAGCAGCGGCGACCAAAACGAGCAGTACTTC. The whole variable domain, remainder taken from reference TRBV9 and TRBJ2-7, is DSGVTQTPKHLITATGQRVTLRCSPRSGDLSVYWYQQSLDQGLQFLIQYYNGEERAKGNILERFSAQQFPDLHSELNLSSLELGDSALYFCASSGDQNEQYFGPGTRLTVT.